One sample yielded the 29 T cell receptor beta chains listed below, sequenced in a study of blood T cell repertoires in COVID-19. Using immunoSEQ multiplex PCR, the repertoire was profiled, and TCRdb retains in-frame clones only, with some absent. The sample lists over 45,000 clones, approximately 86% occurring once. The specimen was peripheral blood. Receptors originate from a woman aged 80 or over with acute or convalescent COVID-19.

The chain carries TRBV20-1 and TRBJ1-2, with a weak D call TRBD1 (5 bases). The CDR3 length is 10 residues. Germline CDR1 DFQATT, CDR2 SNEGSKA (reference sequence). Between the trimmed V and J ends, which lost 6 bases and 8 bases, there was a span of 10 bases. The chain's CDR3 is CSAQGYGYTF. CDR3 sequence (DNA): TGCAGTGCCCAGGGTTACGGCTACACCTTC.

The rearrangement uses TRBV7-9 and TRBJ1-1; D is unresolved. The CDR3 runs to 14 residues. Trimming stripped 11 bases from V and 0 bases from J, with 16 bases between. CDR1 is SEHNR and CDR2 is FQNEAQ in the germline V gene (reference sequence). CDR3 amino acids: CALHKRRMNTEAFF. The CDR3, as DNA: TGTGCCTTACATAAACGGCGGATGAACACTGAAGCTTTCTTT.

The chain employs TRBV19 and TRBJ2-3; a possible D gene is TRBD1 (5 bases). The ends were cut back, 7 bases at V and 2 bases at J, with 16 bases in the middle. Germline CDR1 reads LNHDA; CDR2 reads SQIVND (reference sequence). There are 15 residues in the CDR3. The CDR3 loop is CASTPNRFLTDTQYF. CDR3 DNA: TGTGCCAGTACCCCTAACAGGTTCCTCACAGATACGCAGTATTTT.

The CDR3 sequence is CASSSRASGESYEQYF. The CDR3 DNA reads as TGTGCCAGCAGCAGTAGGGCCTCAGGGGAGTCCTACGAGCAGTACTTC. The rearrangement joins TRBV21-1 to TRBJ2-7; TRBD1, the D gene given by the table, was not confirmed from the DNA. TRBV21-1 is a pseudogene. CDR3 length: 16 amino acids.

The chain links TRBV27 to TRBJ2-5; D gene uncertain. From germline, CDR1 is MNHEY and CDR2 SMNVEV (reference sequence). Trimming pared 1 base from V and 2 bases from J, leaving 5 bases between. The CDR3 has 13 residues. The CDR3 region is CASSLFYQETQYF. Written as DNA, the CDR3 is TGTGCCAGCAGTTTATTCTATCAAGAGACCCAGTACTTC.

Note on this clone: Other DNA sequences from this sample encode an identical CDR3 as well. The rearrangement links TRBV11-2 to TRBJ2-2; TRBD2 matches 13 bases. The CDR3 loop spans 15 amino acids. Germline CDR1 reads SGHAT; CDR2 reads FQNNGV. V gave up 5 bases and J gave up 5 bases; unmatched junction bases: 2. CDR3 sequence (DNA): TGTGCCAGCAGCCCGGGACTAGCGGGGACCGGGGAGCTGTTTTTT. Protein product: CASSPGLAGTGELFF.

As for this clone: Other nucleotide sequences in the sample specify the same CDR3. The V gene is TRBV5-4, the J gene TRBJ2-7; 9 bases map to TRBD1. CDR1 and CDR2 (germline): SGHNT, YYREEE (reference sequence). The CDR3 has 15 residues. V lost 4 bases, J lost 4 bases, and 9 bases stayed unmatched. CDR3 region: CASSRQDRGTYEQYF. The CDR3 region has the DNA TGTGCCAGCAGCCGTCAGGACAGGGGTACGTACGAGCAGTACTTC. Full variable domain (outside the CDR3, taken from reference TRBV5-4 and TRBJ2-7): ETGVTQSPTHLIKTRGQQVTLRCSSQSGHNTVSWYQQALGQGPQFIFQYYREEENGRGNFPPRFSGLQFPNYSSELNVNALELDDSALYLCASSRQDRGTYEQYFGPGTRLTVT.

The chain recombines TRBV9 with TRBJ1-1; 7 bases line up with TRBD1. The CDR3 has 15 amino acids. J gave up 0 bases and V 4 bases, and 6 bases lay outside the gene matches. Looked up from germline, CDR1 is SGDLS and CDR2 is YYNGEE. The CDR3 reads CASSPEQGVNTEAFF. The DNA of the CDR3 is TGTGCCAGCAGCCCGGAGCAGGGGGTGAACACTGAAGCTTTCTTT.

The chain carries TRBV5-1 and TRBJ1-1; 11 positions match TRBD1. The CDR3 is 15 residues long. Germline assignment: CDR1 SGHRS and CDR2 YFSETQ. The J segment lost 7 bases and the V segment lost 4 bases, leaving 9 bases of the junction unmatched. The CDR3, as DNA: TGCGCCAGCAGCCGCCTAGGACAGGGGGCGAGTGAAGCTTTCTTT. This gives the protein CASSRLGQGASEAFF.

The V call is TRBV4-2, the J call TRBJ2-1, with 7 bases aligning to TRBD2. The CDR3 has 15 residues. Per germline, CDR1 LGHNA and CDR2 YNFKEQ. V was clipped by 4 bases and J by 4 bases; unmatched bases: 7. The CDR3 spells CASSPPGGSYNEQFF. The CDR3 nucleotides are TGTGCCAGCAGCCCGCCCGGGGGGTCTTACAATGAGCAGTTCTTC.

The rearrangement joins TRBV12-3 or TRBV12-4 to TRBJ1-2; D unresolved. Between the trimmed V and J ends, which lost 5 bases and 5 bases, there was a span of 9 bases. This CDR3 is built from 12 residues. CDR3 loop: CASSPPEYGYTF. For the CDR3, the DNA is TGTGCCAGCAGTCCCCCGGAGTATGGCTACACCTTC.

The CDR3 sequence is CATSSEGTNYGYTF. CDR3 coding DNA: TGTGCCACCAGCAGTGAGGGAACCAACTATGGCTACACCTTC. The chain couples TRBV15 to TRBJ1-2; no reliable D call. This CDR3 is 14 amino acids long. Germline values: CDR1 LNHNV, CDR2 YYDKDF (reference sequence). V was clipped by 3 bases and J by 2 bases, with 10 bases between them.

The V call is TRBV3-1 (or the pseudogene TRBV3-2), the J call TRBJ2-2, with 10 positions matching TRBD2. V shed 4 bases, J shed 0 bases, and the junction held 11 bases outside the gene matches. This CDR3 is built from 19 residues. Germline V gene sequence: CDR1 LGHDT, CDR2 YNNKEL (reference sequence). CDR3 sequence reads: CASSPAWGAGGTNTGELFF. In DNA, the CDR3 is TGTGCCAGCAGCCCGGCGTGGGGAGCGGGGGGGACGAACACCGGGGAGCTGTTTTTT.

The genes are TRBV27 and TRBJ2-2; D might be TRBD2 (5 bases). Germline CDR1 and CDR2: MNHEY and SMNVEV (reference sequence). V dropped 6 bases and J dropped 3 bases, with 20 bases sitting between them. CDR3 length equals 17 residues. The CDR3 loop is CASSSGIFPSDTGELFF. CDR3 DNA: TGTGCCAGCAGCTCCGGGATCTTCCCCTCTGACACCGGGGAGCTGTTTTTT.

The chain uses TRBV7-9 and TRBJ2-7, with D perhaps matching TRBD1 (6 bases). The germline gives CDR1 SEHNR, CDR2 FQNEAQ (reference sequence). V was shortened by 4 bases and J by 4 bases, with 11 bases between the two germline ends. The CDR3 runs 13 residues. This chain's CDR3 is CASSYRDTYEQYF. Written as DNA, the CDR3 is TGTGCCAGCAGCTACAGGGACACTTACGAGCAGTACTTC.

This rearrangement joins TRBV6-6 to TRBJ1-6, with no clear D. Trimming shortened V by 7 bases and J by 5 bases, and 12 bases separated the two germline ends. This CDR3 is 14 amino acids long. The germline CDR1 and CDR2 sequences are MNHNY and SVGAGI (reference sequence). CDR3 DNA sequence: TGTGCCAGCAACAGACGGCCGGATAATTCACCCCTCCACTTT. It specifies CASNRRPDNSPLHF.

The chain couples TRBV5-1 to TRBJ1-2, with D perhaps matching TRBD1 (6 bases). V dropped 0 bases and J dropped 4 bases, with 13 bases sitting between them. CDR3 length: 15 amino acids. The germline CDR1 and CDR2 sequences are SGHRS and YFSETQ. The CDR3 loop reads CASSLDRDRSYGYTF. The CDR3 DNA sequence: TGCGCCAGCAGCTTGGACAGGGATCGGAGCTATGGCTACACCTTC.

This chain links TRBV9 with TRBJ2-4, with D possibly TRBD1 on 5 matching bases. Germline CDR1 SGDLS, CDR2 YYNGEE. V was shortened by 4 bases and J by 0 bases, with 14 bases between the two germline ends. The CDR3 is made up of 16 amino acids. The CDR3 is CASSPGHHLAKNIQYF. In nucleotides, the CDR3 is TGTGCCAGCAGCCCAGGACACCACCTAGCCAAAAACATTCAGTACTTC.

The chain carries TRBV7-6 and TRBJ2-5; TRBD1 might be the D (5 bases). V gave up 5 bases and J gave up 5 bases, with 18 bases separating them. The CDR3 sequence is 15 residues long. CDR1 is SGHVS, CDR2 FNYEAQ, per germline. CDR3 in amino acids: CASSPVSQGIETQYF. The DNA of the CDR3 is TGTGCCAGCAGCCCCGTTAGTCAGGGAATCGAGACCCAGTACTTC.

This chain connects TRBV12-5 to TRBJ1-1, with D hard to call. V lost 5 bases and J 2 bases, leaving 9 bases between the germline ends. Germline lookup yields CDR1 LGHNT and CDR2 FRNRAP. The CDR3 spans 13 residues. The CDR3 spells CASGQRANTEAFF. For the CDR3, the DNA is TGTGCTAGTGGTCAGAGGGCCAACACTGAAGCTTTCTTT.

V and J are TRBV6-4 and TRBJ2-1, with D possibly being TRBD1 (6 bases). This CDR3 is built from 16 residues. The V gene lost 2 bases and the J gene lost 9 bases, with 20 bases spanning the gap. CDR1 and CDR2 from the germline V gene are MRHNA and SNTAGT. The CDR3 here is CASSDLGQGKVFEQFF. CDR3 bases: TGTGCCAGCAGTGACCTGGGGCAGGGGAAAGTCTTTGAGCAGTTCTTC.

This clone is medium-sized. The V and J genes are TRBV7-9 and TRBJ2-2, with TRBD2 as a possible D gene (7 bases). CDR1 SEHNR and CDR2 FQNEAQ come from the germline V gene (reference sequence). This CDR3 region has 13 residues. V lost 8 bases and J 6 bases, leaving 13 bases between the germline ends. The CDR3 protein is CASEGGRPGELFF. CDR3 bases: TGTGCCAGCGAGGGGGGGCGCCCCGGGGAGCTGTTTTTT. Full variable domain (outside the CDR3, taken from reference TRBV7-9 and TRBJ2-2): DTGVSQNPRHKITKRGQNVTFRCDPISEHNRLYWYRQTLGQGPEFLTYFQNEAQLEKSRLLSDRFSAERPKGSFSTLEIQRTEQGDSAMYLCASEGGRPGELFFGEGSRLTVL.

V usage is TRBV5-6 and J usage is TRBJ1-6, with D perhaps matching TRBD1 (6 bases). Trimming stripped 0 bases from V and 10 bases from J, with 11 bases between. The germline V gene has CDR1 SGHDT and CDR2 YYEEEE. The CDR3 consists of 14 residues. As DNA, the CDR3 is TGTGCCAGCAGCTTGGGGCAGGGGAAATCACCCCTCCACTTT. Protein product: CASSLGQGKSPLHF.

The chain's CDR3 is CASSSRGLDSNQPQHF. In DNA form, the CDR3 reads TGTGCCAGCAGTTCCAGGGGACTAGATAGCAATCAGCCCCAGCATTTT. V and J are TRBV6-6 and TRBJ1-5; D might be TRBD1 (6 bases). The germline gives CDR1 MNHNY, CDR2 SVGAGI (reference sequence). V lost 4 bases to trimming and J lost 0 bases, with 13 bases between them. CDR3 length: 16 residues.

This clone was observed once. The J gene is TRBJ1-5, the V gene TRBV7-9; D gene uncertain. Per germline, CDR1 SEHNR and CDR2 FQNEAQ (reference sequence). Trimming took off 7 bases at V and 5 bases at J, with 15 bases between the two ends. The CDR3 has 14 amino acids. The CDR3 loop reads CASTSGSVDQPQHF. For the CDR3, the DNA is TGTGCCAGCACCTCCGGGTCCGTGGATCAGCCCCAGCATTTT.

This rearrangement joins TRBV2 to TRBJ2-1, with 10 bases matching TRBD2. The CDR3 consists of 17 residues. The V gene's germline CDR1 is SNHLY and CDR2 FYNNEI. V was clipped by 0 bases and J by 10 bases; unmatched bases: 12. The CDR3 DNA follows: TGTGCCAGCAGTGAAGCGCTTGTGCTAGCGGGGGCGAGAGAGCAGTTCTTC. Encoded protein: CASSEALVLAGAREQFF.

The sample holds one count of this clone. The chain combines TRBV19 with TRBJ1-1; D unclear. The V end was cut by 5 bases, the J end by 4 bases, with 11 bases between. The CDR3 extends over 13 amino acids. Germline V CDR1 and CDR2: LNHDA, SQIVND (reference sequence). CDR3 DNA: TGTGCCAGTAGTCTTAACACGATCACTGAAGCTTTCTTT. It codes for CASSLNTITEAFF.

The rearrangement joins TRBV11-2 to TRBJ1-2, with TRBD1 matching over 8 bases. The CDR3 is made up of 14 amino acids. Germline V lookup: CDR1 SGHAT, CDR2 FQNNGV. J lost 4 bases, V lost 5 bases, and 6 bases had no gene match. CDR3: CASSVSQGVYGYTF. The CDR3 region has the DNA TGTGCCAGCAGCGTATCACAGGGGGTCTATGGCTACACCTTC.

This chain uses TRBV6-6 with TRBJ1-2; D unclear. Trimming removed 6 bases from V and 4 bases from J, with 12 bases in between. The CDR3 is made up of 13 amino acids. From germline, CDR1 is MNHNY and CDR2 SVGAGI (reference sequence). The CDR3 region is CASSPLRGYGYTF. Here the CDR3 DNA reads TGTGCCAGCAGCCCACTCAGAGGCTATGGCTACACCTTC.